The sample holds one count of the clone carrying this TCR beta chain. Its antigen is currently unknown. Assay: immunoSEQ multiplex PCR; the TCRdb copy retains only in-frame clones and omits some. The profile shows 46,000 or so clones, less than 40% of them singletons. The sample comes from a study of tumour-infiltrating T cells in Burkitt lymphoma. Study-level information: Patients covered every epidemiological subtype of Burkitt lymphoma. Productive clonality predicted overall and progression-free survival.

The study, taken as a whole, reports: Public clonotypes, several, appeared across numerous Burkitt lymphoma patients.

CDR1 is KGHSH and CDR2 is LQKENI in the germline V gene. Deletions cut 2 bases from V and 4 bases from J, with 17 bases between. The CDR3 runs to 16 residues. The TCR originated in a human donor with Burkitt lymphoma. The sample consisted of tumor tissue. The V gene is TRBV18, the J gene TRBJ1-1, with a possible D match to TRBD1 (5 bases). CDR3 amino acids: CASSPGSQGFATEAFF. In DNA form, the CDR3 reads TGTGCCAGCTCACCAGGCAGTCAGGGATTTGCCACTGAAGCTTTCTTT.